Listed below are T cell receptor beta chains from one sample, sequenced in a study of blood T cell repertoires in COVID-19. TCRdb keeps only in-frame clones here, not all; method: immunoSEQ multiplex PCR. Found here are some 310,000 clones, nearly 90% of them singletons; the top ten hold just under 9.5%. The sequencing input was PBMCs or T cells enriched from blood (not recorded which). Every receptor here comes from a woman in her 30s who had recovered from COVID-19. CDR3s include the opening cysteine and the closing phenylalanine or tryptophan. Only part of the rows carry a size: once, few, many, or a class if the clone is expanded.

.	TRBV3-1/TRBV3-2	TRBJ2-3	CASSHISTDTQYF
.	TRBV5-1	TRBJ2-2	CASSLAGGRYTGELFF
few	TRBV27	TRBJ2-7	CASSLSGVMSEQYF
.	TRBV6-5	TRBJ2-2	CASSYGGTHGTGELFF
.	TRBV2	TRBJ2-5	CASSAGEGGETQYF
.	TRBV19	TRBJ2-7	CASVRQGLHIFYEQYF
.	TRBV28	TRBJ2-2	CALTSGLNTGELFF
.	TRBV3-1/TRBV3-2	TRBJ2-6	CASSPRGTSNTGANVLTF
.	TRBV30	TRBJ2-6	CAWGRDKFSSGANVLTF
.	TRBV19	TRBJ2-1	CASSIQLAVYNEQFF
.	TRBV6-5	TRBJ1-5	CASSHGQANQPQHF
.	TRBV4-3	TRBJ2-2	CASSQPPIGDYNTGELFF
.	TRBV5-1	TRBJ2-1	CASSLAVSSGPYNEQFF
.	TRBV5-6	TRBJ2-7	CASSYGTGAVYEQYF
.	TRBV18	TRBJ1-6	CASSPNGVSPLHF
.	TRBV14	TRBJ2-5	CASSQTRGLAGTETQYF
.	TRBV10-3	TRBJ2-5	CAISESKLAGRETQYF
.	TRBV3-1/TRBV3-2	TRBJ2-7	CASSLRGGAYEQYF
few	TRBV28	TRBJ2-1	CASSNRVEGNEQFF
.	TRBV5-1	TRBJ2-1	CASVVTSGNNEQFF
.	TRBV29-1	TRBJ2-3	CSVLGADTQYF
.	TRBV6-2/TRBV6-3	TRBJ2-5	CASSWLAGAETQYF
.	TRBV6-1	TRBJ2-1	CASSEGPWMGHEQFF
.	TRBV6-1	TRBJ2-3	CASSVSGQYSADTQYF
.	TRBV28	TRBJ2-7	CASTQTAGAYEQYF
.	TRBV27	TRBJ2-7	CASSLVVGTGIYEQYF
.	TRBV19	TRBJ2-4	CASSTSRQGVFTYF
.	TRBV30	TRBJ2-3	CAWTNTLAGKVTDTQYF
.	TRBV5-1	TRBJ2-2	CASSLGGSSRANTGELFF
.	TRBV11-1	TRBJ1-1	CASSRSLNTEAFF
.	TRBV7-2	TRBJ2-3	CASSSTYTDTQYF
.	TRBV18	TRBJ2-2	CASSPRGPGTGELFF
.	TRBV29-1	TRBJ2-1	CSVTGTTVVNEQFF
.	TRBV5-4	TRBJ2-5	CASSQGQTKRTQYF
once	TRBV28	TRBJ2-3	CASSLQAGGKTDTQYF
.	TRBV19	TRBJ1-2	CASSPNFYGYTF
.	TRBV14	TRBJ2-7	CASSLGSSGIDEQYF
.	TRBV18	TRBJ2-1	CASSLTSGIGNEQFF
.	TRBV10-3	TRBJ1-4	CAISGGINEKLFF
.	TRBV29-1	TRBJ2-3	CSVGPQGITDTQYF
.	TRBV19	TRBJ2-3	CASSMALAGGPFSRDTQYF
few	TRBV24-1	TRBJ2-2	CATSASGWTGELFF
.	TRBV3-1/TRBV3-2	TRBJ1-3	CASSPPALGGVGNTIYF
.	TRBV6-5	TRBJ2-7	CASSYSGEGEQYF